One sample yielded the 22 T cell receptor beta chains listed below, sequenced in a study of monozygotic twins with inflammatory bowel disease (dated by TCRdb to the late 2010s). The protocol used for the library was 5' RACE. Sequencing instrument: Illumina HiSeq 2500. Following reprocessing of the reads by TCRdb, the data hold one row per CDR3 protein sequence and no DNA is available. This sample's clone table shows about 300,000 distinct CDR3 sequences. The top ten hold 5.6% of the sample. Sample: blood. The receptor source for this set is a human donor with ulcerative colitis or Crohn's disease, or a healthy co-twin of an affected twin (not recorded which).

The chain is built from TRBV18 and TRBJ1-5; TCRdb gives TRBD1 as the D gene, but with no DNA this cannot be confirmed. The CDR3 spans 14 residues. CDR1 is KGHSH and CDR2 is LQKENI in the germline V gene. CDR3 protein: CASSGTPSNQPQHF.

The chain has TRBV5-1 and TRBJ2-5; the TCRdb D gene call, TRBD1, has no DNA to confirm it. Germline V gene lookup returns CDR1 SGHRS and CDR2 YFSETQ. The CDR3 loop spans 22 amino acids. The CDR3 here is CASSLPNIRTDKESKVEETQYF.

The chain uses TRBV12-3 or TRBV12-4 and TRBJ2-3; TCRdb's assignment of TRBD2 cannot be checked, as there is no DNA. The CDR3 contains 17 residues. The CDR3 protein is CASMWGSGTTHTDTQYF.

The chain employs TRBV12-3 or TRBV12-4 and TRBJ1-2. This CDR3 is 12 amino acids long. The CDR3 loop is CASSFPNYGYTF.

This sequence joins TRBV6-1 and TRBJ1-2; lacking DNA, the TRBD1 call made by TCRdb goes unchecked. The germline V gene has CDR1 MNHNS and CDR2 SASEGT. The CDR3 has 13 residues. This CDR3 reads CASSATGSEGYTF.

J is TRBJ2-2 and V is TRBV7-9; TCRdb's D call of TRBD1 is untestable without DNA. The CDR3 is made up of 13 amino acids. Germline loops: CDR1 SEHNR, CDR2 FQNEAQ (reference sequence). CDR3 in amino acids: CASSRGSTGELFF.

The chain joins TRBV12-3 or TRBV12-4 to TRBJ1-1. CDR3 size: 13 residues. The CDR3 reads CASSSTVNTEAFF.

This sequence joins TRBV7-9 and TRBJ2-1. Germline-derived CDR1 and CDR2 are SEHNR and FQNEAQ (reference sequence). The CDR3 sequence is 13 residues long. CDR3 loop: CASSLAAYNEQFF. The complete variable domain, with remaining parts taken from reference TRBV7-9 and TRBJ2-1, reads DTGVSQNPRHKITKRGQNVTFRCDPISEHNRLYWYRQTLGQGPEFLTYFQNEAQLEKSRLLSDRFSAERPKGSFSTLEIQRTEQGDSAMYLCASSLAAYNEQFFGPGTRLTVL.

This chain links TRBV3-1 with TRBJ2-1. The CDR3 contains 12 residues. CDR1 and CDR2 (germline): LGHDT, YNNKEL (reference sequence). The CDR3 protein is CASSQSFNEQFF.

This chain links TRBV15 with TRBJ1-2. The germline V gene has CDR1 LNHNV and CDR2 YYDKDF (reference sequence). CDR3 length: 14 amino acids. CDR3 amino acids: CATVEASGDYGYTF.

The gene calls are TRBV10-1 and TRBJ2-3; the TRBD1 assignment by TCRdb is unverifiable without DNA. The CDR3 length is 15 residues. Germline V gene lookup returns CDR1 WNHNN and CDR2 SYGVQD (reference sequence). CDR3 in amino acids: CASSESGDRTDTQYF.

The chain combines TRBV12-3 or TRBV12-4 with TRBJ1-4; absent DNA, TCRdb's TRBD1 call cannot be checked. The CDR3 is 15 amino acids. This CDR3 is CASRLTGTRNEKLFF.

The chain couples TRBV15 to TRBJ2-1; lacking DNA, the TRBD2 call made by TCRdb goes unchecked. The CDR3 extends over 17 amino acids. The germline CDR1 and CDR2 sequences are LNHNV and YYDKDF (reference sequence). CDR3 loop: CATSRELAGGPGNEQFF.

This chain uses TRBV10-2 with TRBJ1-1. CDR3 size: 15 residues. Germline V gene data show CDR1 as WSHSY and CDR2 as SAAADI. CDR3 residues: CASRVSGRRGSEAFF.

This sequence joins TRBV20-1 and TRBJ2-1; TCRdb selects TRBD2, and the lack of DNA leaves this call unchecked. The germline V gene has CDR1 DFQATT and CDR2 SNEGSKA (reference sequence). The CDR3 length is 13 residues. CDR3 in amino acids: CSASWGGHHEQFF.

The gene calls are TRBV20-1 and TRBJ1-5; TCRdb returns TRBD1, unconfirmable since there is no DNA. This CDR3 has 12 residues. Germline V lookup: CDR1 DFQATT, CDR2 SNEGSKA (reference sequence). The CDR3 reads CSARLGGQPQHF.

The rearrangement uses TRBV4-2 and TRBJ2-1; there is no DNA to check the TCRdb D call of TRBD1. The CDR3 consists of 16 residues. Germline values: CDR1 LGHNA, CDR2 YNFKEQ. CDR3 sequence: CASSQDQVGRGWEQFF.

CDR3: CASSVRTGSLGELFF. J is TRBJ2-2 and V is TRBV9; TCRdb gives TRBD1 as the D gene, but with no DNA this cannot be confirmed. Germline V gene sequence: CDR1 SGDLS, CDR2 YYNGEE. There are 15 residues in the CDR3. The full variable domain, with the rest looked up from reference TRBV9 and TRBJ2-2, is DSGVTQTPKHLITATGQRVTLRCSPRSGDLSVYWYQQSLDQGLQFLIQYYNGEERAKGNILERFSAQQFPDLHSELNLSSLELGDSALYFCASSVRTGSLGELFFGEGSRLTVL.

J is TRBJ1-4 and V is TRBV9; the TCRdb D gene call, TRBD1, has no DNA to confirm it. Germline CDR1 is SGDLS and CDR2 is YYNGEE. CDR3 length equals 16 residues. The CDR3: CASSFTGIGANEKLFF.

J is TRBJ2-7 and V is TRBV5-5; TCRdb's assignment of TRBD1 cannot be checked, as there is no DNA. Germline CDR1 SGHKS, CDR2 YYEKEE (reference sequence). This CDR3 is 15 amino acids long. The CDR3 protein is CASSLAWTVSYEQYF.

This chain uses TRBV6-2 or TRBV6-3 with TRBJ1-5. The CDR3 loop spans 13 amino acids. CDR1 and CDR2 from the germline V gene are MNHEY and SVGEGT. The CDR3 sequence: CATTVQFNQPQHF.

The CDR3 protein is CASSGGTALAKNIQYF. The chain carries TRBV5-1 and TRBJ2-4; TCRdb selects TRBD1, and the lack of DNA leaves this call unchecked. Germline V gene data show CDR1 as SGHRS and CDR2 as YFSETQ. The CDR3 is 16 residues long.